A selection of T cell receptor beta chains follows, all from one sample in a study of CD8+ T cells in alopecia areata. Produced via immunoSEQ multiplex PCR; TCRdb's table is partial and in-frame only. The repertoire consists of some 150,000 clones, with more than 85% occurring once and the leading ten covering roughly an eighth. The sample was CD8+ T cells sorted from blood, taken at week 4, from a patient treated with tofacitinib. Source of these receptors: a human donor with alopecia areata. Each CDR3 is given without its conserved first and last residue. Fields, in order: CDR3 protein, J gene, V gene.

CDR3: SPRGYTEAF
J: TRBJ1-1
V: TRBV20-1

CDR3: AGWTGNEQF
J: TRBJ2-1
V: TRBV5-4

CDR3: AWSSTQVQPSYEQY
J: TRBJ2-7
V: TRBV30

CDR3: ASSQDRASNEQY
J: TRBJ2-7
V: TRBV4-1

CDR3: ASTGTGGLNGYT
J: TRBJ1-2
V: TRBV19

CDR3: ASSYGVGYT
J: TRBJ1-2
V: TRBV6-5

CDR3: AWSVAGGVREQY
J: TRBJ2-7
V: TRBV30

CDR3: ASSLVRGANNEQF
J: TRBJ2-1
V: TRBV7-9

CDR3: ASSQVAGSSYEQY
J: TRBJ2-7
V: TRBV14

CDR3: SVEIPGSEQY
J: TRBJ2-7
V: TRBV29-1

CDR3: ASSLYREFSSYNEQF
J: TRBJ2-1
V: TRBV7-9

CDR3: ASSHSGRKNNEQF
J: TRBJ2-1
V: TRBV13

CDR3: ASSRVGRESYSYEQY
J: TRBJ2-7
V: TRBV7-2

CDR3: ASSAYRGQAF
J: TRBJ1-1
V: TRBV19

CDR3: ASSLRGQGRVHEAF
J: TRBJ1-1
V: TRBV5-6

CDR3: ASSIGAGEYNNEQF
J: TRBJ2-1
V: TRBV19

CDR3: ASTGLAGEGEQF
J: TRBJ2-1
V: TRBV6-5

CDR3: AWSAEGSGQEAWGVEETQY
J: TRBJ2-5
V: TRBV30

CDR3: ASSSAGGTSKGEQY
J: TRBJ2-7
V: TRBV27

CDR3: ASSLGLAEYNEQF
J: TRBJ2-1
V: TRBV7-6

CDR3: ASSFLAGGPRGEQY
J: TRBJ2-7
V: TRBV27

CDR3: ASRVDLTSSYEQY
J: TRBJ2-7
V: TRBV27